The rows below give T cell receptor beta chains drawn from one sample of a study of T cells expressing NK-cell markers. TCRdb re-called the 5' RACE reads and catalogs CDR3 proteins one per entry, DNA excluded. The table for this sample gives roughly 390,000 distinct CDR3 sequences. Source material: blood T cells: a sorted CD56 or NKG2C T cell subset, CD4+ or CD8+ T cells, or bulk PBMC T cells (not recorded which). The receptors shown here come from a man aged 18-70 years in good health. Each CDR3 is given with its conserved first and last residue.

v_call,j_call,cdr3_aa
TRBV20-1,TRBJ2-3,CSARVGPSQYF
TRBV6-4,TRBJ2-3,CASSAPGTGKDTQYF
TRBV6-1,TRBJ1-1,CASRIGQGWFTEAFF
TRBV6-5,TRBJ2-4,CASSSGHPTLGQYF
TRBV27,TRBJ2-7,CASRSRTGNTYEQYF
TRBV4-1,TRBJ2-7,CASSQFLASDDEQYF
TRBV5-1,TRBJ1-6,CASSLELLSYNSPLHF
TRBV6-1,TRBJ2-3,CASSLNLQGATDTQYF
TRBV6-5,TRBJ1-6,CASRSDRNNSPLHF
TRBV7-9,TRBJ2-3,CASSGAGGPDTQYF
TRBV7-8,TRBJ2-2,CASSGGLAGSTGELFF
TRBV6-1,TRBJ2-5,CASRGWDETQYF
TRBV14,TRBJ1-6,CASSLQATIPNSPLHF
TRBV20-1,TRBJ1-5,CSATTRQGHNQPQHF
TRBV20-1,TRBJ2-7,CSARGGSGLYEQYF
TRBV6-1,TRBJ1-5,CASRNTGSGGTQHF
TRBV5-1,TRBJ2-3,CASSAEGEVTDTQYF
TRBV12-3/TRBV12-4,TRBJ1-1,CASRPSGLKVAFF
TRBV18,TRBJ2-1,CASSLIVRGNEQFF
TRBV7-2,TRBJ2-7,CASSLVWGGSYEQYF
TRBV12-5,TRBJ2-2,CASGIQGTGELFF
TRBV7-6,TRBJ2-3,CASSARGLAGTDTQYF
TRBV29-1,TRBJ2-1,CSVNHGGGAREQFF
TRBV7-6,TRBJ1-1,CASSPEAGMNTEAFF
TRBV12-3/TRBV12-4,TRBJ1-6,CASSFGAGRPLHF
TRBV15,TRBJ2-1,CATSREAASYNEQFF
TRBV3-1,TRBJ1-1,CASSRLFTGNTEAFF
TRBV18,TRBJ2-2,CASSSDRVPRNTGELFF
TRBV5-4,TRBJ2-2,CASSSVLGGELFF
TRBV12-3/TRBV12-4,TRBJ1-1,CASSHTGTEAFF
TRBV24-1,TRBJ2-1,CATRSGGGAGEQFF
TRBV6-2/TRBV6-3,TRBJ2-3,CASIQTGLVGDTQYF
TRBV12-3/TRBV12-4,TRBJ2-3,CASSFRTGISTDTQYF